This T cell receptor (beta chain) stems from a study of T-cell memory formation after mild COVID-19. The wider study: Largely donor-specific sequence clusters came from a couple of donors. General observations from the study: Second-wave clones that peaked on day 37 lacked confirmed SARS-CoV-2 specificity. Contracting CD8+ clones were enriched in EMRA, CD4+ mainly in CM and EM. Clones that shrank (day 15 to 85) were balanced CD4/CD8, whereas later expanders leaned CD4+.

A few counts support this clonotype. What it binds is not known. TCRdb itself ran the 5' RACE reads through MiXCR, one entry per CDR3 protein. Of about 160,000 distinct CDR3 sequences in the sample, roughly 30% were seen once. This CDR3 is built from 12 residues. Germline V lookup: CDR1 MNHEY, CDR2 SVGAGI. V dropped 5 bases and J dropped 10; count of bases not matched to a gene: 7. Sequenced sample: PBMCs or a T cell subset sorted from them (not recorded which). The V gene is TRBV6-5, the J gene TRBJ2-5, with TRBD1 matching 7 bases. The sequence was obtained from an adult woman who had mild COVID-19 (a few samples of this study predate the infection). Cell type and time point are not known. CDR3 sequence: CASSPGTVLQYF. The CDR3 DNA reads TGTGCCAGCAGTCCCGGGACAGTCCTCCAGTACTTC.